The next 15 T cell receptor beta chains were all read from a single sample in a study of T-cell reconstitution after alpha-beta-depleted transplantation in children (dated by TCRdb to the mid-2010s). Library generation was performed with PCR. Sequencing took place on an Illumina HiSeq 2500. Molecular barcoding was employed in the preparation of TCR libraries, with unique molecular identifiers being used to normalize TCRbeta repertoire quantification. The public reads were reprocessed in TCRdb via fastp at Q25 and MiXCR, keeping in-frame beta chains. A single entry per CDR3 protein holds the most common genes and DNA from its merged rows. Within this sample are about 230,000 distinct CDR3 sequences, with approximately 12% of them counted one time only. Over 2% of the sample comes from the top ten. Material: PBMCs from the stem cell graft donor, obtained from the stem cell graft. These receptor sequences come from a human donor who donated a stem cell graft to a child with acute lymphoblastic leukemia.

In this sample, this clonotype turned up many times. The chain combines TRBV10-1 with TRBJ2-2, with D perhaps matching TRBD2 (5 bases). Germline V gives CDR1 WNHNN, CDR2 SYGVQD (reference sequence). The CDR3 has 14 residues. V dropped 3 bases and J dropped 6 bases, with 11 bases sitting between them. The CDR3 loop reads CASSETRLAGELFF. DNA for the CDR3: TGCGCCAGCAGTGAAACTAGGTTGGCCGGGGAGCTGTTTTTT.

For this clonotype: A much larger clonotype is one base distant, so this may be a read error. The CDR3 ends on some other residue instead of the conserved phenylalanine or tryptophan, so this is likely a read error. CDR3 sequence: CASSLAPGRGHEQYY. The CDR3, as DNA: TGTGCCAGCAGTTTGGCGCCGGGCAGGGGCCACGAGCAGTACTAC. This chain links TRBV12-3 or TRBV12-4 with TRBJ2-7, with D possibly matching TRBD1 (6 bases). V dropped 3 bases and J dropped 5 bases, with 17 bases sitting between them. The CDR3 length is 15 residues.

This clonotype was seen repeatedly, ten times or more. The V and J genes are TRBV6-2 or TRBV6-3 and TRBJ2-1; 10 positions agree with TRBD2. Germline CDR1 reads MNHEY; CDR2 reads SVGEGT. The CDR3 covers 17 residues. Trimming at V came to 2 bases and at J to 7 bases, leaving 11 bases not matched to a gene. The CDR3 DNA reads as TGTGCCAGCAGTTACAGTGCTAGCGGGAGCGCGGCGAATGAGCAGTTCTTC. As protein: CASSYSASGSAANEQFF.

This clonotype was recorded many times. The CDR3 nucleotides are TGCGCCAGCAGCCAAGATCGCGTCAACCCTAACTATGGCTACACCTTC. It translates to CASSQDRVNPNYGYTF. The V gene is TRBV4-3, the J gene TRBJ1-2; D is unresolved. The germline CDR1 and CDR2 sequences are LGHNA and YSLEER. With 0 bases removed from V and 0 bases from J, the gap between germline ends came to 11 bases. This CDR3 comprises 16 residues.

This clonotype was counted at least ten times. The chain uses TRBV7-2 and TRBJ2-5; D is perhaps TRBD2 (6 bases). V lost 3 bases to trimming and J lost 4 bases, with 9 bases between them. The CDR3 is 13 residues long. Germline V CDR1 and CDR2: SGHTA, FQGNSA. The CDR3 region has the DNA TGTGCCAGCAGCTTTGGAGGGGCAGAGACCCAGTACTTC. Amino acid sequence: CASSFGGAETQYF.

This clonotype was recorded at least ten times. The chain joins TRBV12-3 or TRBV12-4 to TRBJ1-4; perhaps TRBD1 as D (5 bases). The CDR3 is 16 residues long. Trimming cost V 8 bases and J 0 bases, with 16 bases left between them. The CDR3 bases are TGTGCCAGCCATGGGGGTATTTCGGCAACTAATGAAAAACTGTTTTTT. This encodes CASHGGISATNEKLFF.

There are many counts of this clonotype. The chain carries TRBV5-1 and TRBJ2-1, with D possibly called TRBD1 or TRBD2 (5 bases each). In germline, CDR1 is SGHRS, CDR2 YFSETQ. V lost 4 bases and J 8 bases, leaving 13 bases between the germline ends. The CDR3 has 13 amino acids. As DNA, the CDR3 is TGCGCCAGCAGCCCCGTTAGAGGGGATGAGCAGTTCTTC. This gives the protein CASSPVRGDEQFF.

This clonotype was detected ten times or more. The chain has TRBV6-6 and TRBJ1-1, with D maybe TRBD1 (6 bases). Trimming took 0 bases from V and 7 from J, leaving 9 bases between them. The CDR3 is 13 amino acids. The germline V gene has CDR1 MNHNY and CDR2 SVGAGI (reference sequence). The CDR3 here is CASSYSGGREAFF. The CDR3 DNA reads as TGTGCCAGCAGTTACTCGGGGGGCCGTGAAGCTTTCTTT.

As regards this clonotype: A single base separates this from a much larger clone, so it may be a read error. V usage is TRBV7-9 and J usage is TRBJ1-1; unclear D gene. This CDR3 has 12 residues. Trimming removed 5 bases from V and 9 bases from J, with 13 bases in between. The V gene's germline CDR1 is SEHNR and CDR2 FQNEAQ (reference sequence). The CDR3 nucleotides read TGTGCCAGCAGCCCGGGGAGGCCTCAAGCTTTCTTT. Amino acid sequence: CASSPGRPQAFF.

The chain links TRBV12-3 or TRBV12-4 to TRBJ1-2; a weak D match, TRBD1 (5 bases). The V gene lost 3 bases and the J gene lost 5 bases, with 13 bases spanning the gap. The CDR3 is made up of 14 amino acids. In DNA, the CDR3 is TGTGCCAGCAGTTTGCGCAGGGCCGAGTATGGCTACACCTTC. This gives the protein CASSLRRAEYGYTF.

This clonotype was found many times. The chain has TRBV29-1 and TRBJ1-1; D is possibly TRBD1 (5 bases). V lost 8 bases and J 1 base, leaving 17 bases between the germline ends. Looked up from germline, CDR1 is SQVTM and CDR2 is ANQGSEA. The length of the CDR3 is 14 residues. The CDR3 is CSIHPRDANTEAFF. The CDR3 DNA sequence: TGCAGCATCCACCCGCGGGACGCGAACACTGAAGCTTTCTTT.

This clonotype has at least ten counts. This chain links TRBV2 with TRBJ1-3; the D is unclear. The V gene's germline CDR1 is SNHLY and CDR2 FYNNEI. The CDR3 consists of 14 residues. Trimming removed 4 bases from V and 2 bases from J, with 9 bases in between. This chain's CDR3 is CASSVARAGNTIYF. The CDR3 coding sequence is TGTGCCAGCAGTGTGGCCAGAGCTGGAAACACCATATATTTT.

The sample holds many counts of this clonotype. Written as DNA, the CDR3 is TGTGCCAGCAGCTTAGCCAACAGAGGCTACACCTTC. Its protein is CASSLANRGYTF. This chain links TRBV7-2 with TRBJ1-2; D remains unclear. Between the trimmed V and J ends, which lost 0 bases and 8 bases, there was a span of 7 bases. The CDR3 extends over 12 amino acids. Looked up from germline, CDR1 is SGHTA and CDR2 is FQGNSA. Variable domain in full (rest from reference TRBV7-2 and TRBJ1-2): GAGVSQSPSNKVTEKGKDVELRCDPISGHTALYWYRQSLGQGLEFLIYFQGNSAPDKSGLPSDRFSAERTGGSVSTLTIQRTQQEDSAVYLCASSLANRGYTFGSGTRLTVV.

This clonotype was observed many times. V is TRBV28 and J is TRBJ2-7; 10 bases agree with TRBD1. The CDR3 totals 15 residues. Trimming at V came to 3 bases and at J to 3 bases, leaving 5 bases not matched to a gene. Looked up from germline, CDR1 is MDHEN and CDR2 is SYDVKM. The CDR3 here is CASSFTGTGVYEQYF. The CDR3 nucleotides read TGTGCCAGCAGTTTTACCGGGACAGGGGTCTACGAGCAGTACTTC.

The chain links TRBV6-5 to TRBJ2-5; D uncertain. Germline V CDR1 and CDR2: MNHEY, SVGAGI. The CDR3 length is 17 residues. V was pared by 2 bases and J by 3 bases, with 19 bases between. CDR3 residues: CASSYGQPLGRKETQYF. CDR3 coding DNA: TGTGCCAGCAGTTACGGGCAGCCCTTAGGAAGAAAAGAGACCCAGTACTTC.